This T cell receptor (beta chain) was retrieved from a study of cytomegalovirus exposure and HLA in healthy donors. CDR1 is SGHAT and CDR2 is FQNNGV in the germline V gene. V lost 1 base to trimming and J lost 6 bases, with 14 bases between them. The CDR3 totals 15 residues. The study's findings and limits: The study designated about 180 TCR beta chains cytomegalovirus-associated. The authors confirmed in vitro that three CMV-associated chains were specific for CMV antigens.

PCR involved 60 Vbeta and 13 Jbeta primers. Method: immunoSEQ multiplex PCR; TCRdb's copy keeps in-frame clones and lacks some. The sample includes approximately 100,000 clones, 75% to 90% of them seen just once. About this clone itself: Its antigen is still unknown.

The V call is TRBV11-2, the J call TRBJ2-3; D gene unclear. The sequenced material came from PBMCs. The receptor comes from a middle-aged man in good health and CMV-seropositive. The DNA for the CDR3 is TGTGCCAGCAGCTTAGTACAAGGAGTGTTCGATACGCAGTATTTT. Amino acids: CASSLVQGVFDTQYF.